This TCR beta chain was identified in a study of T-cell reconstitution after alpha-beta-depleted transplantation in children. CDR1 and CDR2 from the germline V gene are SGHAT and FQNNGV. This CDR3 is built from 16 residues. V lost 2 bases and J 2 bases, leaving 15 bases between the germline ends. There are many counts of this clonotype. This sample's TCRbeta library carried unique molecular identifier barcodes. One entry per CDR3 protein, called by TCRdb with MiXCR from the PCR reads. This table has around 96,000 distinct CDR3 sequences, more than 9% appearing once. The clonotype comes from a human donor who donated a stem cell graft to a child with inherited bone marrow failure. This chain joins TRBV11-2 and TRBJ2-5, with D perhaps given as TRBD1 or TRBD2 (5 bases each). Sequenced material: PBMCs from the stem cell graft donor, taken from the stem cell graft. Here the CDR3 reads CASSLRRGANQETQYF. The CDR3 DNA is TGTGCCAGCAGCTTAAGGCGAGGGGCGAATCAAGAGACCCAGTACTTC.